The 13 T cell receptor beta chains in this list originate from one sample, sequenced in a study of cytomegalovirus exposure and HLA in healthy donors. 13 Jbeta primers and 60 Vbeta primers were used for the PCR. The table came from immunoSEQ multiplex PCR; TCRdb's copy has only in-frame clones and leaves some out. Among about 190,000 clones, more than 65% were seen once, and the ten largest hold around 4%. Sequenced sample: PBMCs. The receptors here all came from a man aged 45-65 years in good health and CMV-seronegative.

V and J are TRBV11-2 and TRBJ1-1, with 7 bases matching TRBD1. The germline gives CDR1 SGHAT, CDR2 FQNNGV. V shed 5 bases, J shed 8 bases, and the junction held 5 bases outside the gene matches. CDR3 length equals 12 residues. The CDR3, as DNA: TGTGCCAGCAGCCGGGGACAGATCGAAGCTTTCTTT. Translation: CASSRGQIEAFF.

The gene calls are TRBV10-3 and TRBJ2-7; 7 nucleotides align to TRBD1. The CDR3 consists of 14 residues. V shed 8 bases, J shed 4 bases, and the junction held 11 bases outside the gene matches. Germline V gene sequence: CDR1 ENHRY, CDR2 SYGVKD. This CDR3 reads CAIGYGQASYEQYF. The CDR3 nucleotides read TGTGCCATCGGTTACGGACAGGCCAGTTACGAGCAGTACTTC.

V and J are TRBV29-1 and TRBJ2-7; TRBD1 matches 10 bases. Germline CDR1 is SQVTM and CDR2 is ANQGSEA. CDR3 size: 14 residues. The trim removed 2 bases at V and 4 bases at J, leaving 5 bases unmatched. CDR3 DNA sequence: TGCAGCGTTGAAAGCACGGACAGGGGGTACGAGCAGTACTTC. Translation: CSVESTDRGYEQYF.

The chain has TRBV27 and TRBJ2-5, with 7 bases identical to TRBD1. Germline CDR1 and CDR2: MNHEY and SMNVEV (reference sequence). This CDR3 spans 16 amino acids. V lost 3 bases to trimming and J lost 4 bases; unmatched junction nucleotides: 11. The CDR3: CASSFSRGRGTETQYF. The CDR3 DNA follows: TGTGCCAGCAGTTTTAGCCGTGGCAGGGGGACAGAGACCCAGTACTTC.

This clone was detected only once. This chain joins TRBV27 and TRBJ2-7; 9 bases map to TRBD1. Germline V gene sequence: CDR1 MNHEY, CDR2 SMNVEV (reference sequence). CDR3 length: 15 amino acids. J was trimmed by 5 bases and V by 1 base; bases with no gene match: 6. CDR3 sequence: CASSLYGTGRDEQYF. DNA of the CDR3: TGTGCCAGCAGTTTATACGGGACAGGGCGAGACGAGCAGTACTTC.

The chain joins TRBV19 to TRBJ2-1; 11 bases line up with TRBD2. Germline lookup yields CDR1 LNHDA and CDR2 SQIVND (reference sequence). The CDR3 covers 16 residues. V lost 4 bases to trimming and J lost 6 bases; unmatched junction nucleotides: 8. The CDR3 reads CASSKIAGGPSNEQFF. CDR3 DNA sequence: TGTGCCAGTAGTAAGATAGCGGGGGGGCCGAGCAATGAGCAGTTCTTC. Full variable domain (missing parts from reference TRBV19 and TRBJ2-1): DGGITQSPKYLFRKEGQNVTLSCEQNLNHDAMYWYRQDPGQGLRLIYYSQIVNDFQKGDIAEGYSVSREKKESFPLTVTSAQKNPTAFYLCASSKIAGGPSNEQFFGPGTRLTVL.

This clone was counted between two and nine times. The chain uses TRBV19 and TRBJ2-2, with D perhaps matching TRBD2 (6 bases). Trimming took 3 bases from V and 7 from J, leaving 18 bases between them. Germline V gives CDR1 LNHDA, CDR2 SQIVND (reference sequence). The CDR3 has 16 residues. This CDR3 reads CASSMEGEVEYGELFF. The DNA of the CDR3 is TGTGCCAGTAGTATGGAGGGAGAAGTTGAATACGGGGAGCTGTTTTTT.

This clone was recorded once. The V gene is TRBV2, the J gene TRBJ2-7; D is uncertain. This CDR3 comprises 13 residues. Germline lookup yields CDR1 SNHLY and CDR2 FYNNEI. The germline V and J ends were trimmed by 3 bases and 1 base, with 7 bases remaining between them. The CDR3 reads CASSDGISYEQYF. CDR3 in DNA: TGTGCCAGCAGTGATGGCATTTCCTACGAGCAGTACTTC.

The rearrangement links TRBV11-2 to TRBJ2-5; 7 nucleotides match TRBD2. After removal of 9 bases from V and 5 bases from J, the junction contained 9 bases not matched to a gene. This CDR3 comprises 13 residues. Germline V gene lookup returns CDR1 SGHAT and CDR2 FQNNGV. The CDR3 coding sequence is TGTGCCAGGGGGAGGGGTCCGGGGGAGACCCAGTACTTC. As protein: CARGRGPGETQYF. Combining the CDR3 with reference TRBV11-2 and TRBJ2-5 gives the whole variable domain EAGVAQSPRYKIIEKRQSVAFWCNPISGHATLYWYQQILGQGPKLLIQFQNNGVVDDSQLPKDRFSAERLKGVDSTLKIQPAKLEDSAVYLCARGRGPGETQYFGPGTRLLVL.

The CDR3 loop is CASSLYLNTDTQYF. The CDR3 nucleotides read TGTGCCAGCAGCTTATATCTAAACACAGATACGCAGTATTTT. This chain joins TRBV7-9 and TRBJ2-3; the D is unclear. The V and J ends lost 2 bases and 2 bases respectively, with 8 bases between them. CDR1 and CDR2 from the germline V gene are SEHNR and FQNEAQ (reference sequence). CDR3 size: 14 residues.

This clone was observed a few times. This chain links TRBV4-1 with TRBJ1-2; D remains ambiguous. Germline loops: CDR1 MGHRA, CDR2 YSYEKL. The ends were cut back, 1 base at V and 3 bases at J, with 9 bases in the middle. This CDR3 has 14 amino acids. For the CDR3, the DNA is TGCGCCAGCAGCCAAGGCCAAACGGACTATGGCTACACCTTC. Translated, it gives CASSQGQTDYGYTF.

The genes are TRBV21-1 and TRBJ2-7; the D call TRBD2 from the table was never checked on the DNA. TRBV21-1 is an annotated pseudogene. This CDR3 has 14 residues. CDR3 sequence reads: CASSKGGYGYEQYF. The CDR3 nucleotides are TGTGCCAGCAGCAAGGGGGGGTACGGGTACGAGCAGTACTTC.

The V gene is TRBV30, the J gene TRBJ1-5; TRBD1 is a possible D gene (6 bases). CDR1 and CDR2 from the germline V gene are GTSNPN and SVGIG (reference sequence). This CDR3 spans 13 amino acids. V lost 1 base to trimming and J lost 6 bases, with 10 bases between them. CDR3 in DNA: TGTGCCTGGAGTGCTCAACAGGGTCAGCCCCAGCATTTT. It is translated as CAWSAQQGQPQHF.